These T cell receptor beta chains were read from a single sample in a study of blood T cell repertoires in COVID-19. Libraries were prepared by immunoSEQ multiplex PCR; TCRdb keeps only in-frame clonotypes and omits some of them. The sample lists about 160,000 clones; 80% to 90% were seen once. The sequencing sample was made of PBMCs or T cells enriched from blood (not recorded which). The receptors were sampled from a woman between 50 and 59 years old in a cohort exposed to, infected with or recovered from COVID-19 (not recorded which). CDR3s include the opening cysteine and the closing phenylalanine or tryptophan. A D gene is named only where the DNA matches it firmly. Clone size is given for some rows only: seen once, a few or many times, or a class if the clone is expanded.

>TRBV5-1|TRBJ2-5|.|15|TRBD1
TGCGCCAGCAGCCTGACAGGGATAGTTGGAGAGACCCAGTACTTC
CASSLTGIVGETQYF
>TRBV7-2|TRBJ1-2|.|15|TRBD1
TGTGCCAGCAGCGTACAGACAGGGTTGGACTATGGCTACACCTTC
CASSVQTGLDYGYTF
>TRBV6-5|TRBJ2-1|.|15|TRBD2
TGTGCCAGCAGGCAAGCGGGAGGGCCGATCCATGAGCAGTTCTTC
CASRQAGGPIHEQFF
>TRBV19|TRBJ1-5|.|15|TRBD1
TGTGCCAGTAGTATGGGTAAACAGGGGGATCAGCCCCAGCATTTT
CASSMGKQGDQPQHF
>TRBV27|TRBJ2-2|.|15|.
TGTGCCAGCAGTTTCAATACAGGGAACACCGGGGAGCTGTTTTTT
CASSFNTGNTGELFF
>TRBV5-4|TRBJ2-3|.|17|TRBD2
TGTGCCAGCAGCCCGACCAGGAGCGGGAGTGGCACAGATACGCAGTATTTT
CASSPTRSGSGTDTQYF
>TRBV9|TRBJ2-5|.|15|TRBD2
TGTGCCAGCAGCGCTACAAGCGGGGGGCGAGAGACCCAGTACTTC
CASSATSGGRETQYF
>TRBV15|TRBJ1-2|.|15|TRBD1
TGTGCCACCAGTATCGACAGGGTTTCTAACTATGGCTACACCTTC
CATSIDRVSNYGYTF
>TRBV15|TRBJ2-7|many|13|.
TGTGCCACCAGCAGAGATGGGAGGAACGAGCAGTACTTC
CATSRDGRNEQYF
>TRBV7-2|TRBJ2-3|.|11|.
TGTGCCAGCAGCCTCTCGGTGACGCAGTATTTT
CASSLSVTQYF
>TRBV15|TRBJ1-3|.|15|TRBD1
TGTGCCACCAGCAGGGGGGACAGGGGAGGAAACACCATATATTTT
CATSRGDRGGNTIYF
>TRBV7-3|TRBJ1-6|few|13|.
TGTGCCAGCAGTACTCAACTAAATTCACCCCTCCACTTT
CASSTQLNSPLHF
>TRBV12-5|TRBJ1-1|once|14|TRBD1
TGTGCTAGTGGTTTAGGACAGGCGAACACTGAAGCTTTCTTT
CASGLGQANTEAFF
>TRBV6-5|TRBJ1-3|.|15|.
TGTGCCAGCATAAGGGGGTGGCCTTTCGGAAACACCATATATTTT
CASIRGWPFGNTIYF
>TRBV11-2|TRBJ2-3|.|17|TRBD2
TGTGCCAGCAGCTTAAGCTTAGCGGGGGGGGCAGGAGATACGCAGTATTTT
CASSLSLAGGAGDTQYF
>TRBV6-1|TRBJ1-3|.|14|.
TGTGCCAGCAGTGATCGTTTCGCTGGAAACACCATATATTTT
CASSDRFAGNTIYF
>TRBV5-6|TRBJ2-3|.|14|.
TGTGCCAGCAGCCTAGACCAGAGCACAGATACGCAGTATTTT
CASSLDQSTDTQYF
>TRBV15|TRBJ2-7|.|19|.
TGTGCCACCAGCAGAGATAAGGGGGTCAGTACCCTCGTAACCTACGAGCAGTACTTC
CATSRDKGVSTLVTYEQYF
>TRBV6-5|TRBJ1-5|.|13|.
TGTGCCAGCAGCCGACTAGAGAATCAGCCCCAGCATTTT
CASSRLENQPQHF
>TRBV4-1|TRBJ2-1|.|15|TRBD2
TGCGCCAGCAGCCCGCGGGGGGGCCTCTACAATGAGCAGTTCTTC
CASSPRGGLYNEQFF
>TRBV19|TRBJ1-2|.|15|TRBD1
TGTGCCAGTAGTATTCGTCCAGGGGGAGCCTATGGCTACACCTTC
CASSIRPGGAYGYTF
>TRBV9|TRBJ1-5|once|15|TRBD1
TGTGCCAGCAGCCCCCGGGACAGCCTCAATCAGCCCCAGCATTTT
CASSPRDSLNQPQHF
>TRBV25-1|TRBJ2-1|.|12|.
TGTGCCAGCAGTCCAGGTGCCAATGAGCAGTTCTTC
CASSPGANEQFF
>TRBV9|TRBJ2-5|.|13|.
TGTGCCAGCAGCGTAGACCCCAGGGCGACCCAGTACTTC
CASSVDPRATQYF
>TRBV3-1/TRBV3-2|TRBJ1-5|.|17|.
TGTGCCAGCAGCCAAGGTGGGGCTCGAAAGTTGGGTCAGCCCCAGCATTTT
CASSQGGARKLGQPQHF
>TRBV6-4|TRBJ2-6|once|16|.
TGTGCCAGCAGTGCCACGGGGAGCTCTGGGGCCAACGTCCTGACTTTC
CASSATGSSGANVLTF
>TRBV5-1|TRBJ1-1|.|13|TRBD1
TGCGCCAGCAGCTTTGCCGGGACAGATGAAGCTTTCTTT
CASSFAGTDEAFF
>TRBV28|TRBJ2-7|.|14|TRBD1
TGTGCCAGCAACCAAGTCAGGGGGACCTACGAGCAGTACTTC
CASNQVRGTYEQYF
>TRBV10-3|TRBJ2-1|few|15|.
TGTGCCATCAGTGAGTCCGGGGACTCCTACAATGAGCAGTTCTTC
CAISESGDSYNEQFF
>TRBV24-1|TRBJ2-1|.|15|.
TGTGCCACCAGTGAGGTCGGTGCGGTCTCCAATGAGCAGTTCTTC
CATSEVGAVSNEQFF
>TRBV6-6|TRBJ2-7|.|16|.
TGTGCCAGCAGTTACTCGAAAGGGGGACGGGGCTACGAGCAGTACTTC
CASSYSKGGRGYEQYF
>TRBV6-5|TRBJ2-7|.|15|.
TGTGCCAGCAGTAGAGGGGGAGACGGCGCCGACGAGCAGTACTTC
CASSRGGDGADEQYF
>TRBV18|TRBJ2-1|.|16|TRBD2
TGTGCCAGCTCACCCCCCCGGGAGGGCGTTTACAATGAGCAGTTCTTC
CASSPPREGVYNEQFF
>TRBV7-9|TRBJ2-1|few|15|.
TGTGCCAGCAGCTTAAACGGCGGGGGCCCCACGGAGCAGTTCTTC
CASSLNGGGPTEQFF
>TRBV11-2|TRBJ2-6|once|14|.
TGTGCCAGCACCCCCTCAGCTGGGGCCAACGTCCTGACTTTC
CASTPSAGANVLTF
>TRBV5-1|TRBJ2-3|.|16|TRBD2
TGCGCCAGCAGCGCAGGACTAGCGGGAGTCACAGATACGCAGTATTTT
CASSAGLAGVTDTQYF
>TRBV14|TRBJ2-7|.|14|.
TGTGCCAGCAGCCAAGATTGGAGGGCCTACGAGCAGTACTTC
CASSQDWRAYEQYF
>TRBV4-1|TRBJ1-2|.|19|TRBD1
TGCGCCAGCAGCCAAGGAAAACCGGGACAGCCTAAATTTAACTATGGCTACACCTTC
CASSQGKPGQPKFNYGYTF
>TRBV27|TRBJ1-6|.|16|.
TGTGCCAGCAGCCCCCGTTACGGGGAGTTTGATTCACCCCTCCACTTT
CASSPRYGEFDSPLHF
>TRBV28|TRBJ1-3|once|20|TRBD1
TGTGCCAGCAGTTCCACAACCGGGACAGGGCAGGTCGGGGTAGGAAACACCATATATTTT
CASSSTTGTGQVGVGNTIYF
>TRBV5-6|TRBJ1-2|.|17|TRBD1
TGTGCCAGCAGCTCGATGGTGGACAGGGATTTTTTCTATGGCTACACCTTC
CASSSMVDRDFFYGYTF
>TRBV5-6|TRBJ1-1|once|13|.
TGTGCCAGCAGCCGCGTGAGGGGGACTGAAGCTTTCTTT
CASSRVRGTEAFF
>TRBV4-1|TRBJ2-7|.|15|TRBD1
TGCGCCAGCAGCCCCACAGGGGTAAGCTCCTACGAGCAGTACTTC
CASSPTGVSSYEQYF
>TRBV19|TRBJ2-5|.|15|TRBD1
TGTGCCAGTAGTATAGATTTGGGACAGATAGAGACCCAGTACTTC
CASSIDLGQIETQYF
>TRBV9|TRBJ2-2|.|16|.
TGTGCCAGCAGCTTGGACTGGGCCGATGACACCGGGGAGCTGTTTTTT
CASSLDWADDTGELFF
>TRBV5-6|TRBJ1-6|.|14|TRBD1
TGTGCCAGCAGCCCGGGACAGGGAGGTTCACCCCTCCACTTT
CASSPGQGGSPLHF
>TRBV29-1|TRBJ2-2|.|11|.
TGCAGCGTTCTGTCTGCCGGGGAGCTGTTTTTT
CSVLSAGELFF
>TRBV25-1|TRBJ2-1|.|11|.
TGTGCCAGCAGTGCGTCGGTTGAGCAGTTCTTC
CASSASVEQFF
>TRBV7-8|TRBJ2-3|.|14|.
TGTGCCAGCAGCTTGTTAGTTAGCACAGATACGCAGTATTTT
CASSLLVSTDTQYF
>TRBV24-1|TRBJ1-2|.|13|.
TGTGCCACCAGTGAAGAGGTTTCGGATGGCTACACCTTC
CATSEEVSDGYTF
>TRBV4-3|TRBJ2-3|few|18|TRBD2
TGCGCCAGCAGCCAAGACCTTTACGGGGCGGGGGGCGCCTTGCCGCAGTATTTT
CASSQDLYGAGGALPQYF
>TRBV28|TRBJ2-5|.|15|TRBD2
TGTGCCAGCAGTTTAAGGGCGGGAGGGCCGGAGACCCAGTACTTC
CASSLRAGGPETQYF
>TRBV4-1|TRBJ1-4|.|16|.
TGCGCCAGCAGCCAAGATGAGGGTCCTCCTGGGGGGGAACTGTTTTTT
CASSQDEGPPGGELFF
>TRBV19|TRBJ2-5|once|15|TRBD2
TGTGCCAGTAGTATATATGGCGGGGGAGAGGAGACCCAGTACTTC
CASSIYGGGEETQYF
>TRBV27|TRBJ2-7|many|14|TRBD1
TGTGCCAGCAGTCAGGACAGGTCGGACTACGAGCAGTACTTC
CASSQDRSDYEQYF